This TCR beta chain stems from a study of T cells in localized non-small cell lung cancer. Study outcomes and limitations: Adjacent lung exhibited a median of approximately 50 among the 100 most abundant tumor clones.

Measured with immunoSEQ multiplex PCR; TCRdb has only the in-frame clones, and not every one. Of 50,000 to 55,000 clones listed, 75% to 90% are singletons. Looked up from germline, CDR1 is LGHNT and CDR2 is FRNRAP. The ends were cut back, 2 bases at V and 2 bases at J, with 12 bases in the middle. The CDR3 has 15 amino acids. Notes on this clone: Antigen unknown.

The sequence was collected from a man between 40 and 75 years old with stage III lung adenocarcinoma. The chain employs TRBV12-5 and TRBJ1-1; D gene ambiguous. The specimen was peripheral blood mononuclear cells, collected before any cancer treatment. CDR3 in DNA: TGTGCTAGTGGTTTGCAATTTACCCTTAACACTGAAGCTTTCTTT. It yields the protein CASGLQFTLNTEAFF.